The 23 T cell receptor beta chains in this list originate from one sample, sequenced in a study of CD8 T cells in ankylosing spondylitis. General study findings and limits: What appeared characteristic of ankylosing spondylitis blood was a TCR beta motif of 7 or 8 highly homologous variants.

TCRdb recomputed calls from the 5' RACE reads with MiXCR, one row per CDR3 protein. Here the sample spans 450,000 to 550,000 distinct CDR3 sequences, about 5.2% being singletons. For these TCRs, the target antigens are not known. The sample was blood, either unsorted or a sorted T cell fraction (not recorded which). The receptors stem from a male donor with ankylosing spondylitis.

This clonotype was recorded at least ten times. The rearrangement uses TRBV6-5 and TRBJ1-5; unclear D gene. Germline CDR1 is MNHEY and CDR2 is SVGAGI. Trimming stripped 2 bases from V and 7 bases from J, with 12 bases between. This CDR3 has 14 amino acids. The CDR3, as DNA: TGTGCCAGCAGTTACACCCGAAGCGGGCAGCCCCAGCATTTT. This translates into CASSYTRSGQPQHF.

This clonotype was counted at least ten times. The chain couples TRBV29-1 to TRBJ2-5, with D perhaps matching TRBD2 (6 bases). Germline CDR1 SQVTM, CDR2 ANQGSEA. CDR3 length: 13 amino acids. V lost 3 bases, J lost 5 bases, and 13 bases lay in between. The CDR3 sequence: CSVDGGKGETQYF. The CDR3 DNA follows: TGCAGCGTTGATGGGGGGAAGGGGGAGACCCAGTACTTC.

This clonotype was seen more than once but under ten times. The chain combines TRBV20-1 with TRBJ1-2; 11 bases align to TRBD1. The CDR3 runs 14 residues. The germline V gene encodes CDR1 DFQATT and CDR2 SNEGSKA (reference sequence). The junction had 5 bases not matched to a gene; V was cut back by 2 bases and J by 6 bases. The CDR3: CSARPGQGGDGYTF. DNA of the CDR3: TGCAGTGCTAGACCGGGACAGGGGGGAGATGGCTACACCTTC.

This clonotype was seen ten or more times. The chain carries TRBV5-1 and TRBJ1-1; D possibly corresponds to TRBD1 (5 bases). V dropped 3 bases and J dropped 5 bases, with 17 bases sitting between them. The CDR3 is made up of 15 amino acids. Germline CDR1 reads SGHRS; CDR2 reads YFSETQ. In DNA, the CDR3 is TGCGCCAGCAGCTCCCAAGACCTCAGGGCGACTGAAGCTTTCTTT. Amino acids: CASSSQDLRATEAFF.

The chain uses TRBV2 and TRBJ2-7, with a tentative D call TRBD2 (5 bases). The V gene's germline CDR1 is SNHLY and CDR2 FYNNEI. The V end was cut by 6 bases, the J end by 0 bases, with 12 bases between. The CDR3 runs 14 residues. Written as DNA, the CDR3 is TGTGCCAGCAGCTGGGGAGAGGCCTCCTACGAGCAGTACTTC. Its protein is CASSWGEASYEQYF.

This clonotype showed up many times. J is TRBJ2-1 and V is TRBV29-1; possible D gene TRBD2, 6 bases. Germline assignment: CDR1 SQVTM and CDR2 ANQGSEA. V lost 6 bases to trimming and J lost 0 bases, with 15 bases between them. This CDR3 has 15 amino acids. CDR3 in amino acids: CSVLGLTTSYNEQFF. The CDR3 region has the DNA TGCAGCGTGCTGGGACTCACTACCTCCTACAATGAGCAGTTCTTC.

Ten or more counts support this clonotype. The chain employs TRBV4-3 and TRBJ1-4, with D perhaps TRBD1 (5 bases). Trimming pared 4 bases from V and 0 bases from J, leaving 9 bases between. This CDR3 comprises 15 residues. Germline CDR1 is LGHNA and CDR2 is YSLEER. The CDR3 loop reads CASSRDSATNEKLFF. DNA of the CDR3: TGCGCCAGCAGCCGTGACAGTGCAACTAATGAAAAACTGTTTTTT.

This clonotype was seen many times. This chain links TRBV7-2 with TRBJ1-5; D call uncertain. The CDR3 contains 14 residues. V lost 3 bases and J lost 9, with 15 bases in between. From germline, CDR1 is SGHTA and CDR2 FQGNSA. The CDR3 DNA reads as TGTGCCAGCAGCTTGATTGCCCCCGACTGGCCCCAGCATTTT. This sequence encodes CASSLIAPDWPQHF.

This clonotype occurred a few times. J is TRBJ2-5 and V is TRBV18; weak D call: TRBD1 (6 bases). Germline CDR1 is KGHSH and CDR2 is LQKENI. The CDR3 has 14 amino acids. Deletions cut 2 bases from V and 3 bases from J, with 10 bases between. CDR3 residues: CASSPKTGEETQYF. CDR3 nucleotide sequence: TGTGCCAGCTCACCAAAGACAGGAGAAGAGACCCAGTACTTC.

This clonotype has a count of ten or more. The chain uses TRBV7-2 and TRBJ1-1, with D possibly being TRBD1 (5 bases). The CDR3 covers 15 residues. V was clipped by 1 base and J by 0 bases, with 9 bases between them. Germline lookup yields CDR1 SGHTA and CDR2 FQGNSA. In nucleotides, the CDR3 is TGTGCCAGCAGCTTAGTGGGGACCATGAACACTGAAGCTTTCTTT. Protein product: CASSLVGTMNTEAFF.

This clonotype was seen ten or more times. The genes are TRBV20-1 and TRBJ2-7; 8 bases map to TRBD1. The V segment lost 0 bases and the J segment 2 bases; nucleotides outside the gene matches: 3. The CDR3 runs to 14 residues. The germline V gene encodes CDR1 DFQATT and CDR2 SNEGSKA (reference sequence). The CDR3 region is CSARDGQGPYEQYF. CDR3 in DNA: TGCAGTGCTAGAGATGGACAGGGTCCCTACGAGCAGTACTTC.

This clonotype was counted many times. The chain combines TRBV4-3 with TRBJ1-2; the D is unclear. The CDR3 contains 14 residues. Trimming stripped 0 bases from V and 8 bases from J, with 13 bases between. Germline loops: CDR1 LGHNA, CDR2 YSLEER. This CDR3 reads CASSQDGRDWGYTF. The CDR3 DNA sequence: TGCGCCAGCAGCCAAGACGGACGGGATTGGGGCTACACCTTC.

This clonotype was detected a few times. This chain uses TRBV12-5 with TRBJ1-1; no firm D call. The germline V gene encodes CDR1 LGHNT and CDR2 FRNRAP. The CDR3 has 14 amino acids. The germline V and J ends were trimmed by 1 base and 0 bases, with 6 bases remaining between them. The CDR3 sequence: CASGLDTLNTEAFF. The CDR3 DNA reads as TGTGCTAGTGGTTTGGACACACTGAACACTGAAGCTTTCTTT. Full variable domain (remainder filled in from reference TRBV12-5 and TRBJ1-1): DARVTQTPRHKVTEMGQEVTMRCQPILGHNTVFWYRQTMMQGLELLAYFRNRAPLDDSGMPKDRFSAEMPDATLATLKIQPSEPRDSAVYFCASGLDTLNTEAFFGQGTRLTVV.

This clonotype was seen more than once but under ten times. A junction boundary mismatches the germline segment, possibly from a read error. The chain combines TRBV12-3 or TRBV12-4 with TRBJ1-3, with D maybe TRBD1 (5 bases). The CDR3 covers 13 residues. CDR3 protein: CASSLKGLAGQHF. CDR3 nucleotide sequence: TGTGCCAGCAGTTTAAAAGGTTTGGCAGGACAACATTTT.

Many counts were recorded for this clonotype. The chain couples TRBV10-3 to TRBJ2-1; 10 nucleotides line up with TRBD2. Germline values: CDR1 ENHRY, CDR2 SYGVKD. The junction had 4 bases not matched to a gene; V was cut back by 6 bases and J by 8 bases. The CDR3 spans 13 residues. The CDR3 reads CAISLAGDDEQFF. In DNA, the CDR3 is TGTGCCATCAGCCTAGCGGGAGATGATGAGCAGTTCTTC.

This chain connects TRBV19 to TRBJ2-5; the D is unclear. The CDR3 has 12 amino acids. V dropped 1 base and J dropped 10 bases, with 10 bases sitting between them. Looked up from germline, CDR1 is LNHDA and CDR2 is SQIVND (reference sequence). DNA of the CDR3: TGTGCCAGTAGTATAGGCTATGGGGACCAGTACTTC. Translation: CASSIGYGDQYF.

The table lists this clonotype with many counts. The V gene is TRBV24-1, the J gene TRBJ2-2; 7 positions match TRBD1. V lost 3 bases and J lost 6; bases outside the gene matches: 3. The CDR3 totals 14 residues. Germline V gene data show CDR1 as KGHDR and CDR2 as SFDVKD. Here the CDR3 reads CATSDNRGAGELFF. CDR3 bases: TGTGCCACCAGTGATAACAGGGGCGCCGGGGAGCTGTTTTTT.

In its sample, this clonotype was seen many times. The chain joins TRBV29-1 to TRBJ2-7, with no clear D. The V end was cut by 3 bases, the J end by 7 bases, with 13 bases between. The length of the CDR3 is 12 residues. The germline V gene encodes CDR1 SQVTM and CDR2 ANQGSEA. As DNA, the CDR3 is TGCAGCGTTGAGGTAAATAGGCAAGAGCAGTACTTC. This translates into CSVEVNRQEQYF.

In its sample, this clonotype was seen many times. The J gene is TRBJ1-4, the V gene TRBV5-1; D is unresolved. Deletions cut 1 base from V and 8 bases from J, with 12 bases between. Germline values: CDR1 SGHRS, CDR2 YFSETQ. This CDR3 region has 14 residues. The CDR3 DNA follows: TGCGCCAGCAGCTTGAATGTGAACCGGGAAAAACTGTTTTTT. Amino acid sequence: CASSLNVNREKLFF.

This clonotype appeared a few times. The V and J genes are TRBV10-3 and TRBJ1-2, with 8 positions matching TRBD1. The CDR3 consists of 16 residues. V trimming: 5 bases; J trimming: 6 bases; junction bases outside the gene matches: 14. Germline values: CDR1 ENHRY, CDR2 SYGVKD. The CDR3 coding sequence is TGTGCCATCAGTCCCTTGGATGGACAGGGAGCGAATGGCTACACCTTC. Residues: CAISPLDGQGANGYTF.

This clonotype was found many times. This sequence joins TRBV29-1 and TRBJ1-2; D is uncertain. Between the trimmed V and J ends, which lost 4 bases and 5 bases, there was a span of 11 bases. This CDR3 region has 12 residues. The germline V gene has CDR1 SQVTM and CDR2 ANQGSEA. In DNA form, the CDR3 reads TGCAGCGTTGGTGGAAGTAGATATGGCTACACCTTC. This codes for CSVGGSRYGYTF.

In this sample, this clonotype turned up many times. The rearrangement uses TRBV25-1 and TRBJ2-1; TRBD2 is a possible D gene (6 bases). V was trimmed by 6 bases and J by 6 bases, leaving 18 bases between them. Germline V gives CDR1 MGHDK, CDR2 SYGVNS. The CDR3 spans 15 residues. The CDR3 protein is CASSLTTGTPNEQFF. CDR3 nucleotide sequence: TGTGCCAGCAGCCTCACCACCGGGACTCCCAATGAGCAGTTCTTC.

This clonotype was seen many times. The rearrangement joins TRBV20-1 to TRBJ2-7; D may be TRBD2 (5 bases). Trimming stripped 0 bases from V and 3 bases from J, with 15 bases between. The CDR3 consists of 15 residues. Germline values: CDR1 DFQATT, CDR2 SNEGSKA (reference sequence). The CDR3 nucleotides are TGCAGTGCTAGAGATCGGGATAGCAGCTACTACGAGCAGTACTTC. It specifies CSARDRDSSYYEQYF.